This TCR beta chain was recorded in a study of T cell responses to AZD1222 COVID-19 vaccine. Study-wide findings and caveats: Vaccination with two AZD1222 doses was followed by a rise in Spike-specific TCR breadth and depth. There were repertoire samples only from the period after the peak T cell response.

The protocol was immunoSEQ multiplex PCR, while the TCRdb copy is restricted to in-frame clones and leaves out a portion. The data show approximately 120,000 clones, around 87% seen once. A note on this clone: Antigen unknown.

Second-dose intervals of approximately 4 or approximately 12 weeks were pooled. The TCR originated in an adult who received the AZD1222 COVID-19 vaccine. This specimen consisted of peripheral blood, obtained 28 days after the second AZD1222 dose.

The CDR3 spells CASSTGTNSPLHF. The CDR3 DNA reads TGTGCCAGCAGTACAGGGACTAATTCACCCCTCCACTTT. The genes are TRBV2 and TRBJ1-6; TRBD1 might be the D (6 bases). The CDR3 is 13 residues long. From germline, CDR1 is SNHLY and CDR2 FYNNEI. V was pared by 5 bases and J by 6 bases, with 8 bases between.